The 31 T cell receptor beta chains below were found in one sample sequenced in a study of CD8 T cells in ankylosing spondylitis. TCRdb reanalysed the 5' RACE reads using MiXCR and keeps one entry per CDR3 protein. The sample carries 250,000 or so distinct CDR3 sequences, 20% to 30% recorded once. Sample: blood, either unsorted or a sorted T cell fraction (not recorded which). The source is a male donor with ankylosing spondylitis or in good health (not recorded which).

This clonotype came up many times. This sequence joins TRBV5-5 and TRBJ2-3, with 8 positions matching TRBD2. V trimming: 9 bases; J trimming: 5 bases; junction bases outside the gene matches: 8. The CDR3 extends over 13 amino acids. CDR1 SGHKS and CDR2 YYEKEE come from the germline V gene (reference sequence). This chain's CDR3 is CATSRGGRDTQYF. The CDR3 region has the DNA TGTGCCACCAGTCGGGGGGGGAGAGATACGCAGTATTTT.

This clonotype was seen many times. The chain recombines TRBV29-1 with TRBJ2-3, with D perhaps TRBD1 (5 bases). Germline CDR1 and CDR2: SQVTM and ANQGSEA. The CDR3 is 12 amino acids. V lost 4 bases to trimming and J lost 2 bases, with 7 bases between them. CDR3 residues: CSVGQHTDTQYF. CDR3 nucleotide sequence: TGCAGCGTTGGACAGCACACAGATACGCAGTATTTT.

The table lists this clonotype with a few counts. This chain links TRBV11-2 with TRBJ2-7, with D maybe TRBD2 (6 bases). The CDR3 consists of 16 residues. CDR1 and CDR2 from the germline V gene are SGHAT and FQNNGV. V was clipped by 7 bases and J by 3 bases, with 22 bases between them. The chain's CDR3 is CASTPGVGGTNYEQYF. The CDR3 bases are TGTGCCAGCACCCCCGGGGTTGGGGGGACCAACTACGAGCAGTACTTC.

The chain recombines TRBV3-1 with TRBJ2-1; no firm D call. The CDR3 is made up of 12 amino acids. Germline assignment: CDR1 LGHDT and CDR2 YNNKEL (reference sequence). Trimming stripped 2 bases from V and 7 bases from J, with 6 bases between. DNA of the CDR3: TGTGCCAGCAGCCAAACCAAGAATGAGCAGTTCTTC. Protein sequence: CASSQTKNEQFF.

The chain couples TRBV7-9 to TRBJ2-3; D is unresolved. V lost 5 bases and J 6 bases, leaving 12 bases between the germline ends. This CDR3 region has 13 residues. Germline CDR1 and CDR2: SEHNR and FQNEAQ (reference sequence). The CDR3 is CASSPVEQDTQYF. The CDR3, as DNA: TGTGCCAGCAGCCCGGTGGAGCAGGATACGCAGTATTTT.

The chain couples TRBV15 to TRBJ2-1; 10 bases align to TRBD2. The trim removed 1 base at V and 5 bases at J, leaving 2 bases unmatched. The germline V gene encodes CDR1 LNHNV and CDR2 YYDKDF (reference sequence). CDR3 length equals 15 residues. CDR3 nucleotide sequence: TGTGCCACCAGCAGAGGCCTAGCGGGGGACAATGAGCAGTTCTTC. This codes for CATSRGLAGDNEQFF.

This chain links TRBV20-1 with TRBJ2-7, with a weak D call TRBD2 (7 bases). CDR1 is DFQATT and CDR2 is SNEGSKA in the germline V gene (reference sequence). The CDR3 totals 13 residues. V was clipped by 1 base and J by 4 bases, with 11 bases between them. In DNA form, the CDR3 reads TGCAGTGCTAGAGGGGGGGGCAATTACGAGCAGTACTTC. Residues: CSARGGGNYEQYF.

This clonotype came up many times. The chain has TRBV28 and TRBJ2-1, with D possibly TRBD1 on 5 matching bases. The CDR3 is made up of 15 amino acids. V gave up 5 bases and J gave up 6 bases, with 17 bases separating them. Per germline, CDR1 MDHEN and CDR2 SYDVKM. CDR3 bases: TGTGCCAGCAGTCTAACAGGCTCGCTGGGCAATGAGCAGTTCTTC. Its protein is CASSLTGSLGNEQFF.

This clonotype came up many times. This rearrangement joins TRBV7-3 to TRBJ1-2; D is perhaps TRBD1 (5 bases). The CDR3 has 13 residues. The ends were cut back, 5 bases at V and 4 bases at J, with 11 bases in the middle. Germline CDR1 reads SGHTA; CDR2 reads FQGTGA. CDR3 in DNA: TGTGCCAGCAGCCCGGACAAAGGCTATGGCTACACCTTC. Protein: CASSPDKGYGYTF.

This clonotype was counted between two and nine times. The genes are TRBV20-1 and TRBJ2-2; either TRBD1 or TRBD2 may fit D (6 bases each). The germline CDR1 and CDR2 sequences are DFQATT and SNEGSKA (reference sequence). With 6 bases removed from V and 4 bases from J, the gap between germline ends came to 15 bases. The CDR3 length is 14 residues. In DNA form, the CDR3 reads TGCAGTGCCGGGGGCTGGGGGACCACCGGGGAGCTGTTTTTT. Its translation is CSAGGWGTTGELFF.

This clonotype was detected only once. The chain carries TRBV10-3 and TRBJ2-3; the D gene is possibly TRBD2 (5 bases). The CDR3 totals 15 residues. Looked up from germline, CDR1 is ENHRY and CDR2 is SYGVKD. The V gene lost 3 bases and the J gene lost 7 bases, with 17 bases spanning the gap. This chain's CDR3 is CAISDGGRQRNTQYF. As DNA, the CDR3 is TGTGCCATCAGTGACGGCGGGCGCCAAAGGAATACGCAGTATTTT.

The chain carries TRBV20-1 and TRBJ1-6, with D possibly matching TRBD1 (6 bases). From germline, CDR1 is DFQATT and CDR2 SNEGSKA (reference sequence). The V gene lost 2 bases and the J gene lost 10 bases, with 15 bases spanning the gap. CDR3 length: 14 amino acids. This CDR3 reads CSARWGAGTSPLHF. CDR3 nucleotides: TGCAGTGCTAGATGGGGGGCGGGGACGTCACCCCTCCACTTT.

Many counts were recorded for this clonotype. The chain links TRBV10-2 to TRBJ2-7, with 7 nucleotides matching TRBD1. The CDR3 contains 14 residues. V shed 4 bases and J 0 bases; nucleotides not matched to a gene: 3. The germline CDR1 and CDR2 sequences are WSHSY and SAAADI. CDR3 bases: TGCGCCAGCAGTGCGGGACAGCCCTCCTACGAGCAGTACTTC. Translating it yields CASSAGQPSYEQYF.

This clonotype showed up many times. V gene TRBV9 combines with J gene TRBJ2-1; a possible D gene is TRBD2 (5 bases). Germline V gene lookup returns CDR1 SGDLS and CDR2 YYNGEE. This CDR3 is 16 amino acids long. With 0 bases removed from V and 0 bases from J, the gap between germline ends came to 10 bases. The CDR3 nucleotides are TGTGCCAGCAGCGTAGTTGGGAGCAGCTCCTACAATGAGCAGTTCTTC. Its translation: CASSVVGSSSYNEQFF.

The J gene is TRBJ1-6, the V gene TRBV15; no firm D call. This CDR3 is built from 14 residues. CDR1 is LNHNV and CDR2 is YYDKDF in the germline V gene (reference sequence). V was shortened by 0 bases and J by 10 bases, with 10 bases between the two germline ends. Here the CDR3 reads CATSRDQAGSPLHF. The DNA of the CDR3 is TGTGCCACCAGCAGAGATCAGGCCGGCTCACCCCTCCACTTT. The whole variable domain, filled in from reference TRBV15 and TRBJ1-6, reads DAMVIQNPRYQVTQFGKPVTLSCSQTLNHNVMYWYQQKSSQAPKLLFHYYDKDFNNEADTPDNFQSRRPNTSFCFLDIRSPGLGDTAMYLCATSRDQAGSPLHFGNGTRLTVT.

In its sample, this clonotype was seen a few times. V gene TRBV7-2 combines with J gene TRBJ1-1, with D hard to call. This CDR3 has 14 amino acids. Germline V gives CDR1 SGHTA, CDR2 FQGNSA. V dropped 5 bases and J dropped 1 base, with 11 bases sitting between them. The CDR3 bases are TGTGCCAGCAGCCTGGAGGGATGGAACACTGAAGCTTTCTTT. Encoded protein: CASSLEGWNTEAFF.

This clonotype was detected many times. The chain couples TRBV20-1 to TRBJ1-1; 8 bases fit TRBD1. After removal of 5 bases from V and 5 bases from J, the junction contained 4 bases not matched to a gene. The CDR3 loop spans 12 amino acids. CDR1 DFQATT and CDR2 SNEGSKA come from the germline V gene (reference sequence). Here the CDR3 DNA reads TGCAGTGCTGGACAGGGAGGAACTGAAGCTTTCTTT. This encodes CSAGQGGTEAFF.

This CDR3 reads CASSYSTAGDEQFF. The CDR3 DNA follows: TGTGCCAGCAGTTACTCGACGGCGGGGGATGAGCAGTTCTTC. The rearrangement links TRBV6-5 to TRBJ2-1, with 7 bases matching TRBD2. Unmatched junction bases numbered 4, after V lost 0 bases and J lost 8 bases. The CDR3 covers 14 residues. From germline, CDR1 is MNHEY and CDR2 SVGAGI.

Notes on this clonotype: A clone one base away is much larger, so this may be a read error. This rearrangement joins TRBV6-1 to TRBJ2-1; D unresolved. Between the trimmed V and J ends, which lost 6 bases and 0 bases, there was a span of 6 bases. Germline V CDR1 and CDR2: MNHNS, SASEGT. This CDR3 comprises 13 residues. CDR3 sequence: CASRPDSYNEQFF. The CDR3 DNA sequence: TGTGCCAGCAGGCCCGACTCCTACAATGAGCAGTTCTTC.

CDR3 DNA: TGTGCCAGCAGTCGGGGATTCGGGACGTATCAGCCCCAGCATTTT. It codes for CASSRGFGTYQPQHF. The chain is built from TRBV6-1 and TRBJ1-5, with a tentative D call TRBD1 (5 bases). The length of the CDR3 is 15 residues. Germline CDR1 reads MNHNS; CDR2 reads SASEGT. Trimming pared 5 bases from V and 5 bases from J, leaving 16 bases between.

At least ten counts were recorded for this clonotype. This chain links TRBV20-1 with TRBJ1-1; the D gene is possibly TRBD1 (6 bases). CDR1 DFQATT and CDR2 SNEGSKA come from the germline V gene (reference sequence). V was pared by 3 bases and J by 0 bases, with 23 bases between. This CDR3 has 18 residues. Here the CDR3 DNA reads TGCAGTGCTAGGGATGGAACGGTGATGTGGGACATGAACACTGAAGCTTTCTTT. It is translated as CSARDGTVMWDMNTEAFF.

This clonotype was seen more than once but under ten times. CDR3 coding DNA: TGTGCCAGCAGCTCGGGACAGGGGACGGCCTACGAGCAGTACTTC. This encodes CASSSGQGTAYEQYF. This chain connects TRBV5-5 to TRBJ2-7, with 10 bases lining up with TRBD1. Trimming removed 3 bases from V and 2 bases from J; junction bases left unmatched: 5. The CDR3 runs to 15 residues. Germline values: CDR1 SGHKS, CDR2 YYEKEE (reference sequence).

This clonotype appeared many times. The CDR3 protein is CASSLGGTSETQYF. CDR3 DNA sequence: TGTGCCAGCAGCTTAGGTGGGACTAGTGAAACGCAGTATTTT. V gene TRBV11-3 combines with J gene TRBJ2-3; 8 nucleotides match TRBD2. Per germline, CDR1 SGHNT and CDR2 YENEEA. V was pared by 1 base and J by 9 bases, with 6 bases of the junction left unmatched. The CDR3 has 14 residues.

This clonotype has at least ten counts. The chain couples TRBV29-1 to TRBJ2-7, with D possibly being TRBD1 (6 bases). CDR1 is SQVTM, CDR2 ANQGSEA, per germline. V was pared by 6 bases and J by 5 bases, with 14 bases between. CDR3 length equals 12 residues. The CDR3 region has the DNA TGCAGCGTAGCCTCACAGGGCGACGAGCAGTACTTC. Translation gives CSVASQGDEQYF.

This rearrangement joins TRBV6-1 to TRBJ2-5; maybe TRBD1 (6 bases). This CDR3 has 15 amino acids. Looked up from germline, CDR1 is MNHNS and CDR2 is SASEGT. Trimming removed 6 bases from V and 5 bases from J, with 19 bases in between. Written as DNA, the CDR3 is TGTGCCAGCAGCTCAATGACAGGTAGCGAGGAGACCCAGTACTTC. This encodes CASSSMTGSEETQYF.

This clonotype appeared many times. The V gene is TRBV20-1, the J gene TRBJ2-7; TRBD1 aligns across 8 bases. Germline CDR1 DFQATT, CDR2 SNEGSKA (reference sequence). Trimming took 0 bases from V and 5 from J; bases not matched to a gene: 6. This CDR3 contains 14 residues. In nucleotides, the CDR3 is TGCAGTGCTAGAGAGAGGACAGGGACCCACGAGCAGTACTTC. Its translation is CSARERTGTHEQYF.

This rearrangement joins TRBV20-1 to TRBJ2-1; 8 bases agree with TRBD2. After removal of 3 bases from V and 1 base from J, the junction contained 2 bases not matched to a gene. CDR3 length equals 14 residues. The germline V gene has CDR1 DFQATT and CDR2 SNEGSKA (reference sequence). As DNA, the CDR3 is TGCAGTGCTAGCGGGGGGGCGTCCTACAATGAGCAGTTCTTC. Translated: CSASGGASYNEQFF.

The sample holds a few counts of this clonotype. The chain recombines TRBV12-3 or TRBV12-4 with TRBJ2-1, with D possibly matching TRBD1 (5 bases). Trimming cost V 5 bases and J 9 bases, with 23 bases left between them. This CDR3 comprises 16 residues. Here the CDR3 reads CASSLSRTSHLSEQFF. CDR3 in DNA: TGTGCCAGCAGTCTCTCCCGGACATCCCACCTAAGTGAGCAGTTCTTC.

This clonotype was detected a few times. The CDR3: CASSPRDRRSEAFF. The CDR3 nucleotides read TGCGCCAGCAGCCCCAGGGACAGGAGGTCTGAAGCTTTCTTT. The chain has TRBV5-1 and TRBJ1-1; 8 bases align to TRBD1. The V gene's germline CDR1 is SGHRS and CDR2 YFSETQ. J lost 6 bases, V lost 4 bases, and 8 bases had no gene match. CDR3 length: 14 amino acids.

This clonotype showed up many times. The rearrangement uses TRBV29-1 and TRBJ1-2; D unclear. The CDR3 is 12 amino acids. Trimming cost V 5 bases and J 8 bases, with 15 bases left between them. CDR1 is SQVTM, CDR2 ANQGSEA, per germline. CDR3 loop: CSVSLPGGGYTF. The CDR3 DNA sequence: TGCAGCGTTTCCCTACCTGGAGGGGGCTACACCTTC.

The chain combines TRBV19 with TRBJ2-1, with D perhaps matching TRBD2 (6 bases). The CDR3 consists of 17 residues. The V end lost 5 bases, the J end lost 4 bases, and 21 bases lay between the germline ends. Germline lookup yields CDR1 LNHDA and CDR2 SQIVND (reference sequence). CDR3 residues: CASSLSHGSRGYNEQFF. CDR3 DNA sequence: TGTGCCAGTAGTCTATCCCATGGGTCGCGGGGATACAATGAGCAGTTCTTC.